These T cell receptor beta chains were read from a single sample in a study of cytomegalovirus exposure and HLA in healthy donors. Some clones are missing from TCRdb's copy, which holds only in-frame ones; the method was immunoSEQ multiplex PCR. This table holds about 110,000 clones, just under 70% found once. The sample was PBMCs. These receptors all come from a woman in her seventies in good health and CMV-seropositive. CDR3s include the opening cysteine and the closing phenylalanine or tryptophan. The D gene is left open where the match is weak. The listing skips clone size in some rows; elsewhere it reads once, few, many or a size class.

D gene: TRBD2
clone size: NA
V gene: TRBV7-2
J gene: TRBJ2-7
CDR3 protein: CASSLGGAGGGGAYEQYF
CDR3 DNA: TGTGCCAGCAGCTTAGGAGGGGCGGGGGGCGGAGGGGCCTACGAGCAGTACTTC

D gene: NA
clone size: NA
V gene: TRBV5-1
J gene: TRBJ2-1
CDR3 protein: CASSLEGRGGYNEQFF
CDR3 DNA: TGCGCCAGCAGCTTGGAGGGAAGGGGGGGATACAATGAGCAGTTCTTC

D gene: NA
clone size: NA
V gene: TRBV6-1
J gene: TRBJ1-1
CDR3 protein: CASREGGQPNTEAFF
CDR3 DNA: TGTGCCAGCAGGGAAGGTGGACAGCCAAACACTGAAGCTTTCTTT

D gene: TRBD2
clone size: NA
V gene: TRBV4-1
J gene: TRBJ2-1
CDR3 protein: CASSQVPLAGGGNNEQFF
CDR3 DNA: TGCGCCAGCAGCCAAGTACCCTTAGCGGGGGGTGGAAACAATGAGCAGTTCTTC

D gene: TRBD1
clone size: few
V gene: TRBV30
J gene: TRBJ1-1
CDR3 protein: CAWSLTGGSTEAFF
CDR3 DNA: TGTGCCTGGAGTTTAACAGGGGGTAGCACTGAAGCTTTCTTT

D gene: TRBD1
clone size: NA
V gene: TRBV2
J gene: TRBJ1-5
CDR3 protein: CASRTRGQNQPQHF
CDR3 DNA: TGTGCCAGCCGGACCAGGGGACAGAATCAGCCCCAGCATTTT

D gene: NA
clone size: NA
V gene: TRBV4-3
J gene: TRBJ1-3
CDR3 protein: CASSQDTQNSGNTIYF
CDR3 DNA: TGCGCCAGCAGCCAAGATACACAGAACTCTGGAAACACCATATATTTT

D gene: TRBD1
clone size: NA
V gene: TRBV5-8
J gene: TRBJ2-3
CDR3 protein: CASSIYRGDTQYF
CDR3 DNA: TGTGCCAGCAGCATATACAGGGGAGATACGCAGTATTTT

D gene: NA
clone size: NA
V gene: TRBV2
J gene: TRBJ1-5
CDR3 protein: CAGAGGNSNQPQHF
CDR3 DNA: TGTGCCGGAGCGGGGGGTAATAGCAATCAGCCCCAGCATTTT

D gene: NA
clone size: NA
V gene: TRBV11-2
J gene: TRBJ1-3
CDR3 protein: CASSTGTAGNTIYF
CDR3 DNA: TGTGCCAGCAGCACCGGGACTGCCGGAAACACCATATATTTT

D gene: NA
clone size: NA
V gene: TRBV18
J gene: TRBJ1-1
CDR3 protein: CASSPGLGGMNTEAFF
CDR3 DNA: TGTGCCAGCTCACCGGGTCTTGGAGGAATGAACACTGAAGCTTTCTTT

D gene: NA
clone size: once
V gene: TRBV27
J gene: TRBJ1-2
CDR3 protein: CASKGSGEYGYTF
CDR3 DNA: TGTGCCAGCAAGGGTAGCGGGGAATATGGCTACACCTTC

D gene: NA
clone size: NA
V gene: TRBV9
J gene: TRBJ1-2
CDR3 protein: CASGAVGAGYTF
CDR3 DNA: TGTGCCAGCGGGGCGGTTGGGGCGGGCTACACCTTC

D gene: TRBD1
clone size: NA
V gene: TRBV6-5
J gene: TRBJ1-2
CDR3 protein: CASRYGQGYYGYTF
CDR3 DNA: TGTGCCAGCAGATACGGACAGGGGTACTATGGCTACACCTTC

D gene: NA
clone size: NA
V gene: TRBV4-1
J gene: TRBJ1-5
CDR3 protein: CASSQVIQPNQPQHF
CDR3 DNA: TGCGCCAGCAGCCAGGTAATACAGCCCAATCAGCCCCAGCATTTT

D gene: NA
clone size: NA
V gene: TRBV4-3
J gene: TRBJ2-7
CDR3 protein: CASSLGQFSSYEQYF
CDR3 DNA: TGCGCCAGCAGCCTGGGCCAGTTTAGCTCCTACGAGCAGTACTTC

D gene: NA
clone size: NA
V gene: TRBV7-2
J gene: TRBJ1-1
CDR3 protein: CASSPPAAVGERAFF
CDR3 DNA: TGTGCCAGCAGCCCCCCCGCGGCAGTCGGGGAGCGGGCTTTCTTT

D gene: NA
clone size: NA
V gene: TRBV7-8
J gene: TRBJ2-5
CDR3 protein: CASSRSVGGIRETQYF
CDR3 DNA: TGTGCCAGCAGCCGTTCAGTGGGGGGAATAAGAGAGACCCAGTACTTC

D gene: TRBD1
clone size: NA
V gene: TRBV6-5
J gene: TRBJ1-3
CDR3 protein: CASSYSHRGLGNTIYF
CDR3 DNA: TGTGCCAGCAGTTACTCCCACAGGGGGCTTGGAAACACCATATATTTT

D gene: NA
clone size: NA
V gene: TRBV7-2
J gene: TRBJ2-3
CDR3 protein: CASSLVSGDTQYF
CDR3 DNA: TGTGCCAGCAGCTTAGTTTCGGGAGATACGCAGTATTTT

D gene: NA
clone size: NA
V gene: TRBV7-8
J gene: TRBJ1-4
CDR3 protein: CASSLNQAANEKLFF
CDR3 DNA: TGTGCCAGCAGCCTAAATCAGGCAGCTAATGAAAAACTGTTTTTT

D gene: NA
clone size: NA
V gene: TRBV7-2
J gene: TRBJ1-3
CDR3 protein: CASSPVRKDRNTIYF
CDR3 DNA: TGTGCCAGCAGCCCCGTCAGGAAGGATAGAAACACCATATATTTT

D gene: NA
clone size: few
V gene: TRBV7-9
J gene: TRBJ1-6
CDR3 protein: CASSSSRVHNSPLHF
CDR3 DNA: TGTGCCAGCAGCTCCTCCAGGGTGCATAATTCACCCCTCCACTTT